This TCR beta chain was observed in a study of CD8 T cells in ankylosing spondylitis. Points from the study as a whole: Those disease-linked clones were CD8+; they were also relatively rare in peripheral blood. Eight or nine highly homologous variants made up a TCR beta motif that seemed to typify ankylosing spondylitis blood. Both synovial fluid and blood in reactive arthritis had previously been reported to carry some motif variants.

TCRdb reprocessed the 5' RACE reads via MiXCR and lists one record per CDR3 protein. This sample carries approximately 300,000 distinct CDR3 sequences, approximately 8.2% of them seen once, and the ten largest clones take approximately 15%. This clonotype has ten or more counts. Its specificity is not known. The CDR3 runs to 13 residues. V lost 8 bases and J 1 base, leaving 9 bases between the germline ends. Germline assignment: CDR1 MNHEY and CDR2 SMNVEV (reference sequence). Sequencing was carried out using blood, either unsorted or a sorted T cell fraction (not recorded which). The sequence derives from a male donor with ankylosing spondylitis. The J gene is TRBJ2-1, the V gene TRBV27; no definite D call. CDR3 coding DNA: TGTGCCAGCTCAAGGATTTCCTACAATGAGCAGTTCTTC. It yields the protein CASSRISYNEQFF.